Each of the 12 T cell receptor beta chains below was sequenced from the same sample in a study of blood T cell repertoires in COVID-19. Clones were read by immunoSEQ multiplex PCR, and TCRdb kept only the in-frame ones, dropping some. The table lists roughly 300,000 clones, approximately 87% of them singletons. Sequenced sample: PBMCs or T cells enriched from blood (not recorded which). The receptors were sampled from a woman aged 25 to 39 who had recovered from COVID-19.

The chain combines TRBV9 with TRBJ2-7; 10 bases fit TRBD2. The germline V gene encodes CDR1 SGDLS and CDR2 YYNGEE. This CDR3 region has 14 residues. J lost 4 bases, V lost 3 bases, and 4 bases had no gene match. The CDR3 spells CASSGLAGAYEQYF. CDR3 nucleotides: TGTGCCAGCAGCGGCCTAGCGGGGGCATACGAGCAGTACTTC.

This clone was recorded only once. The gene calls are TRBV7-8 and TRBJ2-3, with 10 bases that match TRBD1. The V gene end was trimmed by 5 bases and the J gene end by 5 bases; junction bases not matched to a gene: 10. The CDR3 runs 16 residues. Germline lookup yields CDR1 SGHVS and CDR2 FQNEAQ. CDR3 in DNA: TGTGCCAGCAGCCCCTGGACAGGGGGAAACAAAGATACGCAGTATTTT. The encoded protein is CASSPWTGGNKDTQYF.

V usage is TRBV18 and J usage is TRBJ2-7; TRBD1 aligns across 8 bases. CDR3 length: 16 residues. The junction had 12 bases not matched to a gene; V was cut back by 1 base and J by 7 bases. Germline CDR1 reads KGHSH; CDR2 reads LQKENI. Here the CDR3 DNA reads TGTGCCAGCTCACCACAGACAGGGGAGACCTTAAAGGAGCAGTACTTC. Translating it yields CASSPQTGETLKEQYF.

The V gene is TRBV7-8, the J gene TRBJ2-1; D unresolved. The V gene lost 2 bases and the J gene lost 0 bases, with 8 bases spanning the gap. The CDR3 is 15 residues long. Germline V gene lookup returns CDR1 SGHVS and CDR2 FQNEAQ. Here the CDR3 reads CASSLKSSSYNEQFF. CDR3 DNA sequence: TGTGCCAGCAGCTTAAAATCGAGCTCCTACAATGAGCAGTTCTTC.

CDR3 in DNA: TGTGCCAGCAGTTACGGGGGACTAGCGGTTCGGGAGACCCAGTACTTC. Residues: CASSYGGLAVRETQYF. The V gene is TRBV6-5, the J gene TRBJ2-5; 11 bases map to TRBD2. The V gene end was trimmed by 2 bases and the J gene end by 5 bases; junction bases not matched to a gene: 7. CDR1 is MNHEY and CDR2 is SVGAGI in the germline V gene. This CDR3 region has 16 residues.

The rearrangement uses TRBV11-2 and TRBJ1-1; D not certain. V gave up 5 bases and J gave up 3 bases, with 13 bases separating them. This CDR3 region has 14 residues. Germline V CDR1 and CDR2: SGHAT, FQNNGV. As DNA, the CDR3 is TGTGCCAGCAGCCCCGTGATCCGGGACACTGAAGCTTTCTTT. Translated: CASSPVIRDTEAFF.

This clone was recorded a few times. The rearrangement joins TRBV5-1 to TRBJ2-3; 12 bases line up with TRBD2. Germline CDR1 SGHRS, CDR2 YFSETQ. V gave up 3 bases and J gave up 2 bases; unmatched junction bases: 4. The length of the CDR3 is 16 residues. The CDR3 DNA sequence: TGCGCCAGCAGCTCGACTAGCGGGGGTTACACAGATACGCAGTATTTT. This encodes CASSSTSGGYTDTQYF.

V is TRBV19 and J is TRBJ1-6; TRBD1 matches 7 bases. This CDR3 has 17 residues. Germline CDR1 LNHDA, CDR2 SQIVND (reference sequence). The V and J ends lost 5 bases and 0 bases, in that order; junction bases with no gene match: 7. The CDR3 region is CASSSPTGDSYNSPLHF. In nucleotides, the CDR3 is TGTGCCAGTAGTTCACCTACAGGGGACTCCTATAATTCACCCCTCCACTTT.

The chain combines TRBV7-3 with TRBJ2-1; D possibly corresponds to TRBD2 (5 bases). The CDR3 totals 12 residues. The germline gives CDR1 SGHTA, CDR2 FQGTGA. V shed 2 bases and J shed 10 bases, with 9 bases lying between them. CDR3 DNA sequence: TGTGCCAGCAGCTTACTGGGGAGAGAGCAGTTCTTC. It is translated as CASSLLGREQFF.

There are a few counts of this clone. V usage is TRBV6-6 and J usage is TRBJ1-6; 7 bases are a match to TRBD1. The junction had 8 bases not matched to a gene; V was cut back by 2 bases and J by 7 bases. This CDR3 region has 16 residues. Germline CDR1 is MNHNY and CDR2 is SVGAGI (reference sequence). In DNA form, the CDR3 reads TGTGCCAGCAGTTACCCGCCGGGACAGCCCAATTCACCCCTCCACTTT. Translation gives CASSYPPGQPNSPLHF.

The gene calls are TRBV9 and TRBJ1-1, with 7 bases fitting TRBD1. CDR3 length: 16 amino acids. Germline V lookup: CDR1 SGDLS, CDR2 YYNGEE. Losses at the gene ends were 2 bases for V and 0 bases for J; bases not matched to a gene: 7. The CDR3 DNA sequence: TGTGCCAGCAGCGTTCGACAGGGCGCCTTGAACACTGAAGCTTTCTTT. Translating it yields CASSVRQGALNTEAFF.

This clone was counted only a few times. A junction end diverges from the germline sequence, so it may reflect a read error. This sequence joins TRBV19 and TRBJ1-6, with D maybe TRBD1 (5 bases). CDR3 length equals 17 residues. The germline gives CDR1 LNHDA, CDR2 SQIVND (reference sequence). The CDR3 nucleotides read TGTGCCAGTAGTGAGCGTCTGACAGTCTCCTCTAATTCACCCCTCCACTTT. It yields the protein CASSERLTVSSNSPLHF.